One sample yielded the 2 T cell receptor beta chains listed below, sequenced in a study of control samples from healthy donors and cancer patients. Generated by immunoSEQ multiplex PCR, the TCRdb table keeps only in-frame clones and is missing some. Of about 150,000 clones in the sample, approximately 93% were seen once. The source material was blood. These receptors were taken from a man aged 18 to 29 in good health.

The chain uses TRBV3-1 (or the pseudogene TRBV3-2) and TRBJ1-1, with D possibly matching TRBD1 (5 bases). The germline V gene has CDR1 LGHDT and CDR2 YNNKEL (reference sequence). The CDR3 covers 16 residues. V was clipped by 4 bases and J by 3 bases, with 18 bases between them. The CDR3 bases are TGTGCCAGCAGCCTTTCTTGGGGTCAAGGGGACACTGAAGCTTTCTTT. Translating gives CASSLSWGQGDTEAFF.

The V gene is TRBV11-3, the J gene TRBJ2-3; the D call may be TRBD1 or TRBD2 (6 bases each). Trimming cost V 5 bases and J 3 bases, with 12 bases left between them. Germline V CDR1 and CDR2: SGHNT, YENEEA. CDR3 length: 14 residues. The DNA for the CDR3 is TGTGCCAGCAGCCGGGGGCCCGCAACAGATACGCAGTATTTT. Amino acid sequence: CASSRGPATDTQYF. The full variable domain, rest sourced from reference TRBV11-3 and TRBJ2-3, is EAGVVQSPRYKIIEKKQPVAFWCNPISGHNTLYWYLQNLGQGPELLIRYENEEAVDDSQLPKDRFSAERLKGVDSTLKIQPAELGDSAVYLCASSRGPATDTQYFGPGTRLTVL.